The rows below give T cell receptor beta chains drawn from one sample of a study of T cell repertoires in cytomegalovirus infection. MiXCR, run by TCRdb on the reads, gives a single entry per CDR3 protein. The table lists hundreds of thousands of distinct CDR3 sequences, 24% of them singletons. The sequenced sample consisted of CD8+ T cells from PBMCs. All receptors come from a human donor in good health (CMV status not recorded). Some clones in this sample may be carry-over from other donors' samples. The CDR3 runs from the conserved cysteine through the conserved F or W.

TRBV28	CANRDRGQVETQYF
TRBV7-9	CASSEMGDTQYF
TRBV3-1	CASSPQDGDTQYF
TRBV7-8	CASSQPGGVDYGYTF
TRBV2	CVSSEVKVEQFF
TRBV28	CASSGSGGYQPQHF
TRBV7-2	CASSYSTFPSTDTQYF
TRBV10-3	CAISESGTGVTEAFF
TRBV7-1	CTSSPSLNEQFF
TRBV6-6	CASIPDRGGTEAFF
TRBV2	CASSATGGGYNEQFF
TRBV6-1	CASSQTGFYNEQFF
TRBV6-5	CASSYGTRNTGELFF
TRBV5-1	CASSLYRGPLKGYTF
TRBV14	CASSHRNYEQYF
TRBV11-1	CASSAGREGAITDTQYF
TRBV27	CASREGSYYGYTF
TRBV7-6	CASSYIRTRAGELFF
TRBV7-3	CASSSEDRGWTQYF
TRBV10-3	CAISESPLGDQPQHF
TRBV23-1	CASSQKGRNIQYF
TRBV19	CATRGGIQYF
TRBV24-1	CATSDPGQWGTDTQYF
TRBV27	CASSLFPSLNTEAFF
TRBV20-1	CSARDRDSNAGELFF
TRBV4-3	CASSQEVAGAANEQFF
TRBV27	CASSLSPGSSYNEQFF
TRBV7-2	CASSLEPGGRYEQFF
TRBV6-2/TRBV6-3	CASSYEVSRGLDDQFF
TRBV7-9	CASRNDRGNQPQHF
TRBV7-8	CASSRQGDNYEQYF
TRBV2	CASSEEAGGYETQYF
TRBV9	CASSPGGAKQETQYF